Included here is one T cell receptor (beta chain) sequence, with context. This entry comes from a study of cytomegalovirus exposure and HLA in healthy donors. V was pared by 0 bases and J by 6 bases, with 18 bases between. Germline loops: CDR1 ENHRY, CDR2 SYGVKD. There are 17 residues in the CDR3. A multiplex PCR was run with 60 Vbeta primers and 13 Jbeta primers. TCRdb's table, derived via immunoSEQ multiplex PCR, lists solely in-frame clones and lacks some. In the table there are about 140,000 clones, about 85% of which are singletons. The genes are TRBV10-3 and TRBJ1-3; TRBD1 might be the D (6 bases). The receptor was derived from a boy aged 2 to 10 in good health and CMV-seronegative. What was sequenced was PBMCs. In nucleotides, the CDR3 is TGTGCCATCAGTGAGTCGAAGCCGGACAGCCCCCAAAACACCATATATTTT. As protein: CAISESKPDSPQNTIYF.